This TCR beta chain derives from a study of a mutant IDH1 vaccine in newly diagnosed glioma. Across the whole study: Vaccines began 4-6 weeks after radiotherapy alone, or with temozolomide cycles. Earlier care involved radiotherapy, temozolomide, or both, and the majority received both.

Time point denoted: week 11, during vaccination. Vaccination comprised doses that each held 300 ug of mutant IDH1 20-mer peptide, plus topical imiquimod. Donors had new IDH1-mutant astrocytomas of WHO grade 3 or 4 (ATRX-lost). Sequencing was performed with immunoSEQ multiplex PCR; in TCRdb, only in-frame clones are kept and a portion is missing. The sample includes some 130,000 clones, about four fifths seen only once; the top ten take about 5.5%. As regards this clone: The antigen remains undetermined.

The V gene lost 8 bases and the J gene lost 2 bases, with 12 bases spanning the gap. Germline loops: CDR1 GTSNPN, CDR2 SVGIG (reference sequence). The CDR3 spans 12 residues. Findings and limits, study-wide: Among patients, 93.3% showed immune responses induced by the vaccine.

This receptor was identified in a man aged 40-49 years with glioma. The chain uses TRBV30 and TRBJ1-2, with D possibly being TRBD1 (5 bases). The input for sequencing was PBMCs, taken from a glioma patient whose treatment included an IDH1 peptide vaccine. CDR3 coding DNA: TGTGCCGGTTCGAGGGGCAACTATGGCTACACCTTC. It is translated as CAGSRGNYGYTF.